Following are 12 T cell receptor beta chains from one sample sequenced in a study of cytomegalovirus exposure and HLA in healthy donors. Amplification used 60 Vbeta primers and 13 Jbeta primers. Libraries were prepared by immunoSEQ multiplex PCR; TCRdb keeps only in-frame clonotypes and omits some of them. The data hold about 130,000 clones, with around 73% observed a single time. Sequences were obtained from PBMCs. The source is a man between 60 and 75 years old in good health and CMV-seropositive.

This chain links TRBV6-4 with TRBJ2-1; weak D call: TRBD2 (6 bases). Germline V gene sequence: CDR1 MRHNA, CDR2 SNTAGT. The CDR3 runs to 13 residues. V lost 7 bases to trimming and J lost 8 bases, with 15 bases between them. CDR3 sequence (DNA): TGTGCCAGCATCCGGGACTTAAGGGATGAGCAGTTCTTC. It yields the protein CASIRDLRDEQFF.

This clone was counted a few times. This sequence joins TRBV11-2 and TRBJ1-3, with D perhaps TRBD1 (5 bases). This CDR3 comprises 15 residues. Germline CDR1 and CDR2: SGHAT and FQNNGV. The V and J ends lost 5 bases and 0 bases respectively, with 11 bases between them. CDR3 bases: TGTGCCAGCAGCCCTAGGGGAAGCTCTGGAAACACCATATATTTT. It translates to CASSPRGSSGNTIYF.

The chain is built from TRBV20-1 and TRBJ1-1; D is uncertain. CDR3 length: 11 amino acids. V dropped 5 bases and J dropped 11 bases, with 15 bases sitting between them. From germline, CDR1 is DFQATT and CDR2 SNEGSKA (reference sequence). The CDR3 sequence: CSAPIALGAFF. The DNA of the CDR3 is TGCAGTGCTCCGATTGCACTAGGGGCTTTCTTT.

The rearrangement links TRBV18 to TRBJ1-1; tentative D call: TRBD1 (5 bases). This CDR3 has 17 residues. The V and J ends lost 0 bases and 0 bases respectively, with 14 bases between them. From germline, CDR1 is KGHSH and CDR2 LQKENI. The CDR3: CASSPPRAGTMNTEAFF. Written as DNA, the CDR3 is TGTGCCAGCTCACCACCGAGGGCAGGGACTATGAACACTGAAGCTTTCTTT.

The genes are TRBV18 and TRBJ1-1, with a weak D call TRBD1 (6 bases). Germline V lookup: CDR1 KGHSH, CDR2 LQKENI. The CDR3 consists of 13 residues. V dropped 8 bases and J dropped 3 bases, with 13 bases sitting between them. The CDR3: CASLGQTDTEAFF. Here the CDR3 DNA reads TGTGCCAGCCTCGGACAGACGGACACTGAAGCTTTCTTT. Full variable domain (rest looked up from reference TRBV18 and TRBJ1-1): NAGVMQNPRHLVRRRGQEARLRCSPMKGHSHVYWYRQLPEEGLKFMVYLQKENIIDESGMPKERFSAEFPKEGPSILRIQQVVRGDSAAYFCASLGQTDTEAFFGQGTRLTVV.

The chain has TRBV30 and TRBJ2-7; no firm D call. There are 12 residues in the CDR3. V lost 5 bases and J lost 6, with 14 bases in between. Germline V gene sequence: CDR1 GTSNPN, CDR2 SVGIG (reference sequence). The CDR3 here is CAWDFRSAEQYF. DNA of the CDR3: TGTGCCTGGGACTTTCGCTCAGCCGAGCAGTACTTC.

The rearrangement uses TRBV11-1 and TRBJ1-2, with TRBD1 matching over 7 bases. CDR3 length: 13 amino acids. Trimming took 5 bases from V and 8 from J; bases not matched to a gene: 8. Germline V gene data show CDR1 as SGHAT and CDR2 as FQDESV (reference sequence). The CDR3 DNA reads TGTGCCAGCAGCACACGCCAGGGGGACGGCTACACCTTC. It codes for CASSTRQGDGYTF. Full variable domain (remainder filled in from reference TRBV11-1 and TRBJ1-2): EAEVAQSPRYKITEKSQAVAFWCDPISGHATLYWYRQILGQGPELLVQFQDESVVDDSQLPKDRFSAERLKGVDSTLKIQPAELGDSAMYLCASSTRQGDGYTFGSGTRLTVV.

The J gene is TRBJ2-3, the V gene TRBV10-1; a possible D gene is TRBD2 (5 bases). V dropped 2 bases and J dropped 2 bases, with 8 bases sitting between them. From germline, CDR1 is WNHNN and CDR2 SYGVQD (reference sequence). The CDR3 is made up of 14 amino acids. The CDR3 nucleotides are TGCGCCAGCAGTGAGAGCGGAGACACAGATACGCAGTATTTT. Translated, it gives CASSESGDTDTQYF.

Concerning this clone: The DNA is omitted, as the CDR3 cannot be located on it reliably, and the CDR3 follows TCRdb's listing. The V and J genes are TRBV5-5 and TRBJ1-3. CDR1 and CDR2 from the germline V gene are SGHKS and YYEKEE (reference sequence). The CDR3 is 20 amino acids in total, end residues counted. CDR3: CASSFRFGGQSADSGNTIYF.

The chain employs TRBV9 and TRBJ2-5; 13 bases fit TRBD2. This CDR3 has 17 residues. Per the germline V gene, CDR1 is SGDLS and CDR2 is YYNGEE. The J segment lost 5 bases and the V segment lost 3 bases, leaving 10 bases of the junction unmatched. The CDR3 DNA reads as TGTGCCAGCAGCGCAGACGTGGGACTAGCGGGGAGGGAGACCCAGTACTTC. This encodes CASSADVGLAGRETQYF.

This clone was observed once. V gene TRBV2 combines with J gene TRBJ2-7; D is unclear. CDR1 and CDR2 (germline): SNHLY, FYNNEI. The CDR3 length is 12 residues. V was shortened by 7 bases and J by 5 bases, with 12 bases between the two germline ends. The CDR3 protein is CASKEQHDEQYF. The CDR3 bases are TGTGCCAGCAAGGAACAGCACGACGAGCAGTACTTC. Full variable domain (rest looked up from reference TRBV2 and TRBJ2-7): EPEVTQTPSHQVTQMGQEVILRCVPISNHLYFYWYRQILGQKVEFLVSFYNNEISEKSEIFDDQFSVERPDGSNFTLKIRSTKLEDSAMYFCASKEQHDEQYFGPGTRLTVT.

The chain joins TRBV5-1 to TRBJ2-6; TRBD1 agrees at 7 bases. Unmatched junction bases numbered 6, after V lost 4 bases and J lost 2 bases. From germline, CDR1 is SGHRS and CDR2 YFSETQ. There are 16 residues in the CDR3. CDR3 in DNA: TGCGCCAGCAGCATAACTACAGGGGCTGGGGCCAACGTCCTGACTTTC. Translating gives CASSITTGAGANVLTF.